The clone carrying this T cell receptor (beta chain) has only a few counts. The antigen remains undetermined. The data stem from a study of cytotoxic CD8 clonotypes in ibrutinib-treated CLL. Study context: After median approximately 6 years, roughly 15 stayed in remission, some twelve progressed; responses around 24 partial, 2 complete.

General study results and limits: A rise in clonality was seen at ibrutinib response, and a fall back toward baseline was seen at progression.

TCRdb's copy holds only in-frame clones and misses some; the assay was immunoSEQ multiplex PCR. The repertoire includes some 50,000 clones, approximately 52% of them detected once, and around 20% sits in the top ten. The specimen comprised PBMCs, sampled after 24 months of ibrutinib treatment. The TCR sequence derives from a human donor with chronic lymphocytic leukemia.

Here the CDR3 DNA reads TGTGCCAGCAGCTCAGGGGGATTCGATCAGCCCCAGCATTTT. It translates to CASSSGGFDQPQHF. This chain connects TRBV7-7 to TRBJ1-5; 7 bases map to TRBD1. With V trimmed by 4 bases and J by 5 bases, 5 bases remained unmatched. The germline gives CDR1 SSHAT, CDR2 FNYEAQ (reference sequence). The CDR3 runs 14 residues.